Listed below are T cell receptor beta chains from one sample, sequenced in a study of identical twins. TCRdb fed the 5' RACE reads into MiXCR, producing one record per CDR3 protein. The data contain 130,000 to 150,000 distinct CDR3 sequences, around 3.6% of them singletons. Input material: memory T cells sorted from blood. Receptors originate from a man between 18 and 35 years old in good health. CDR3s include the opening cysteine and the closing phenylalanine or tryptophan. A D gene is named only where the DNA matches it firmly. Size tells how often a clone was seen (once, few, many) or the class of an expanded clone, and some rows leave it out.

clone_size,d_call,j_call,v_call,cdr3_nt,cdr3_aa
many,TRBD1,TRBJ1-4,TRBV6-1,TGTGCCAGCAGCCTAGGGAGGGACAGGGGTGGAGAAAAACTGTTTTTT,CASSLGRDRGGEKLFF
many,TRBD2,TRBJ2-3,TRBV6-2/TRBV6-3,TGTGCCAGCAGTTCCCAAGGGGCGGTGGGGAGACTAGCGGGAGCCGGGACGACAGATACGCAGTATTTT,CASSSQGAVGRLAGAGTTDTQYF
many,.,TRBJ2-5,TRBV5-1,TGCGCCAGCAGCCCCGAAGGGCCCCCGGCGGAGACCCAGTACTTC,CASSPEGPPAETQYF
many,.,TRBJ2-7,TRBV12-3/TRBV12-4,TGTGCCAGCAGTAGATACCACGGGAGTTCGGGGGAGCAGTACTTC,CASSRYHGSSGEQYF
many,.,TRBJ1-2,TRBV14,TGTGCCAGCAGCCAAGATCGCCTGAGCTATGGCTACACCTTC,CASSQDRLSYGYTF
few,TRBD1,TRBJ1-6,TRBV18,TGTGCCAGCTCACCAGCCACAGGGGGCAATTCACCCCTCCACTTT,CASSPATGGNSPLHF
many,.,TRBJ2-5,TRBV11-1,TGTGCCAGCAGCTTGGGTAGTCAAGAGACCCAGTACTTC,CASSLGSQETQYF
many,.,TRBJ2-1,TRBV5-1,TGCGCCAGCAGCGAAAGGAGGGAGAATGAGCAGTTCTTC,CASSERRENEQFF
few,TRBD1,TRBJ2-7,TRBV6-1,TGTGCCAGCAGCCTTGGACAGGCTTCCATCTACGAGCAGTACTTC,CASSLGQASIYEQYF
many,.,TRBJ1-2,TRBV7-9,TGTGCCAGCAGCTTAGTTCCGAGACGCTACGATGGCTACACCTTC,CASSLVPRRYDGYTF
many,.,TRBJ2-3,TRBV6-2/TRBV6-3,TGTGCCAGCAGAGACGACGGGGATAACTCAGATACGCAGTATTTT,CASRDDGDNSDTQYF
few,TRBD1,TRBJ2-7,TRBV20-1,TGCAGTGCCCCCGGTCCAGGGGGAGTCTACGAGCAGTACTTC,CSAPGPGGVYEQYF
.,.,TRBJ1-2,TRBV5-1,TGCGCCAGCAGCGATAGGACAGCCTTAGGTGGCTACACCTTC,CASSDRTALGGYTF
.,.,TRBJ1-5,TRBV5-1,TGCGCCAGCAGCTTGGGTGACATAGATCAGCCCCAGCATTTT,CASSLGDIDQPQHF
.,.,TRBJ1-1,TRBV20-1,TGCAGTGCTTCACCCAACATGAACACTGAAGCTTTCTTT,CSASPNMNTEAFF
.,.,TRBJ1-4,TRBV18,TGTGCCAGCTCACCTGGCCCCCTCACAACTAATGAAAAACTGTTTTTT,CASSPGPLTTNEKLFF
many,TRBD2,TRBJ2-3,TRBV5-1,TGCGCCAGCAGCTTGGCCTCACTAGCGGCGGGAGATACGCAGTATTTT,CASSLASLAAGDTQYF
many,.,TRBJ1-2,TRBV4-2,TGTGCCAGCAGCCAAGGGACTCTACACTATGGCTACACCTTC,CASSQGTLHYGYTF
many,.,TRBJ1-5,TRBV10-2,TGCGCCAGCACCCTCGGGGGTTATCAGCCCCAGCATTTT,CASTLGGYQPQHF
many,.,TRBJ2-2,TRBV24-1,TGTGCCACCAGTGATGAACGGACGCCCGGGGAGCTGTTTTTT,CATSDERTPGELFF
.,TRBD2,TRBJ2-7,TRBV6-5,TGTGCCAGCAGTTACGAGGGAGTAGCGGGACGGTACGAGCAGTACTTC,CASSYEGVAGRYEQYF
many,TRBD2,TRBJ2-2,TRBV6-1,TGTGCCAGCAGCGGGAGGGCCACCACCGGGGAGCTGTTTTTT,CASSGRATTGELFF
.,.,TRBJ1-5,TRBV18,TGTGCCAGTGGAAGGGAGAGCAATCAGCCCCAGCATTTT,CASGRESNQPQHF
many,.,TRBJ1-2,TRBV5-5,TGTGCCAGCAGCTTGACGGGGGCAGAGCTTTTAGCTAACTATGGCTACACCTTC,CASSLTGAELLANYGYTF
.,TRBD1,TRBJ1-1,TRBV12-3/TRBV12-4,TGTGCCAGCACGGGGACAGGGGGCACTGAAGCTTTCTTT,CASTGTGGTEAFF
many,.,TRBJ2-7,TRBV5-1,TGCGCCAGCAGCTTCACTAGCCCGGAGGTCGAGCAGTACTTC,CASSFTSPEVEQYF
few,TRBD1,TRBJ1-1,TRBV29-1,TGCAGCGTTTGGGACAGGGCGGGCACTGAAGCTTTCTTT,CSVWDRAGTEAFF
.,TRBD2,TRBJ2-7,TRBV5-5,TGTGCCAGCAGCTTGGTTAGCGGGAGCGGCGAGCAGTACTTC,CASSLVSGSGEQYF
many,.,TRBJ2-2,TRBV5-1,TGCGCCAGCAGCCCCGAGGGTGCCGGGGAGCTGTTTTTT,CASSPEGAGELFF
many,.,TRBJ1-4,TRBV5-1,TGCGCCAGCAGCTTGGGGGGGCCCGATGAAAAACTGTTTTTT,CASSLGGPDEKLFF
many,.,TRBJ1-2,TRBV5-1,TGCGCCAGCAACCTGGACGGGGGCCCCTTTAACTATGGCTACACCTTC,CASNLDGGPFNYGYTF
many,.,TRBJ1-1,TRBV18,TGTGCCAGCTCACCACGGGACCCCCGGACTAAGAACACTGAAGCTTTCTTT,CASSPRDPRTKNTEAFF
many,TRBD2,TRBJ2-2,TRBV6-2/TRBV6-3,TGTGCCAGCAGTTACACTAGCGGGAGGGCCGACACCGGGGAGCTGTTTTTT,CASSYTSGRADTGELFF
many,TRBD1,TRBJ2-5,TRBV13,TGTGCCAGCAGCGGGCGACAGGGAGAGACCCAGTACTTC,CASSGRQGETQYF
few,.,TRBJ2-5,TRBV2,TGTGCCAGCAGTGATGGGGGCCAGGGGCGAGAGACCCAGTACTTC,CASSDGGQGRETQYF
many,.,TRBJ2-3,TRBV6-4,TGTGCCAGCAGTGACTCCGCGGCGGGGACCACAGATACGCAGTATTTT,CASSDSAAGTTDTQYF
many,TRBD2,TRBJ2-3,TRBV6-4,TGTGCCAGCAGTGACGGGCGGGAGGACACAGATACGCAGTATTTT,CASSDGREDTDTQYF
many,.,TRBJ2-2,TRBV5-1,TGCGCCAGCAGCCCACTCCAAACGAACACCGGGGAGCTGTTTTTT,CASSPLQTNTGELFF
many,.,TRBJ1-1,TRBV27,TGTGCCAGCAAAGGAAGAAGTACAGGGCCCTCAACTGAAGCTTTCTTT,CASKGRSTGPSTEAFF
many,.,TRBJ1-2,TRBV4-2,TGTGCCAGCAGCCAACCGTTAGCGGGGTCGGGCGGCTACACCTTC,CASSQPLAGSGGYTF
many,.,TRBJ2-3,TRBV20-1,TGCAGTGCTAGAGGGGTCAGGGGGGTCACAGATACGCAGTATTTT,CSARGVRGVTDTQYF
many,.,TRBJ2-1,TRBV5-1,TGCGCCAGCAGCTTGGGATGGCGGGCCGAGCAGTTCTTC,CASSLGWRAEQFF
.,TRBD2,TRBJ2-3,TRBV19,TGTGCCAGTAGACCACCCTCCTCGGGAGGGCCGGGGCAAACGCAGTATTTT,CASRPPSSGGPGQTQYF
many,.,TRBJ2-5,TRBV27,TGTGCCAGCATGTCCGGGGGTAGGGAGACCCAGTACTTC,CASMSGGRETQYF
many,TRBD2,TRBJ2-3,TRBV10-3,TGTGCCATCAGTACTAGCGGCACAGATACGCAGTATTTT,CAISTSGTDTQYF
few,.,TRBJ1-2,TRBV25-1,TGTGCCAGCAGTGAAGGGAGGTCTTATGGCTACACCTTC,CASSEGRSYGYTF
many,.,TRBJ2-1,TRBV7-2,TGTGCCAGCAGCTTACACGGGAAGGGCAGTGAGCAGTTCTTC,CASSLHGKGSEQFF
many,TRBD1,TRBJ2-3,TRBV12-3/TRBV12-4,TGTGCCAGCAGTACAACGGGACAGGGCGCCACAGATACGCAGTATTTT,CASSTTGQGATDTQYF
.,TRBD2,TRBJ2-7,TRBV3-1,TGTGCCAGCAGCCAAGCAACTAGCGGGAGTGCCGAGCAGTACTTC,CASSQATSGSAEQYF
many,.,TRBJ1-1,TRBV29-1,TGCAGCGTTGGTATCAGGTCAGGGACTGAAGCTTTCTTT,CSVGIRSGTEAFF
many,.,TRBJ1-5,TRBV12-3/TRBV12-4,TGTGCCAGCAGCGGGACACGGAGTCAGCCCCAGCATTTT,CASSGTRSQPQHF
many,TRBD1,TRBJ1-2,TRBV6-1,TGTGCCAGCAGCTCCGGGGGGACAGGGGGCTATGGCTACACCTTC,CASSSGGTGGYGYTF
many,TRBD2,TRBJ2-1,TRBV24-1,TGTGCCACCAGTGGGGGGTACGGGGGAGGGCGGGGCAATGAGCAGTTCTTC,CATSGGYGGGRGNEQFF
many,TRBD2,TRBJ2-5,TRBV10-2,TGCGCCAGCAGGGGACTACTGGTCGAGACCCAGTACTTC,CASRGLLVETQYF